Listed here is a single TCR beta chain. What it binds is unknown. These donors, healthy bone marrow donors, were studied. The sample belongs to a study of cytomegalovirus exposure and HLA in healthy donors. Whole-study findings and limits: Later, TCR association rates were found to vary by HLA locus, highest for DRB1 and lowest for HLA-C.

After removal of 6 bases from V and 8 bases from J, the junction contained 12 bases not matched to a gene. The CDR3 consists of 15 residues. Per the germline V gene, CDR1 is LNHDA and CDR2 is SQIVND (reference sequence). Both 60 Vbeta primers and 13 Jbeta primers went into the PCR. The assay was immunoSEQ multiplex PCR, and TCRdb's table has in-frame clones only and misses some. The sample yields tens of thousands of clones, approximately 68% seen once. Sample: PBMCs. The chain recombines TRBV19 with TRBJ2-1; 8 bases map to TRBD1. This clonotype originated in a boy younger than 18 in good health and CMV-seropositive. Here the CDR3 reads CASSSGQGIFDEQFF. The CDR3 coding sequence is TGTGCCAGTAGCTCCGGACAGGGAATTTTTGATGAGCAGTTCTTC.